The next 16 T cell receptor beta chains were all read from a single sample in a study of beta chain features in type 1 diabetes (dated by TCRdb to 2017 to 2018). Antigens for these TCRs are unknown. The full study reports these points: In all four CD4+ subsets, TCRB CDR3 length was moderately but significantly shorter in type 1 diabetes patients.

The library was generated by the immunoSEQ multiplex PCR assay. All of the isolated RNA was reverse transcribed with the High Capacity cDNA Reverse Transcription Kit, so expressed TCRB transcripts were sequenced. TCRdb mirrors the immuneACCESS table, restricted to in-frame sequences. Some clones are absent from its copies; in checked studies, under half trace to an unresolved V gene, and the reason for the others is unknown. Present in this sample are a few hundred thousand clones, approximately 14% of which were seen just once. The ten largest clones add up to 0.015% to 0.02% of the sample. Sequencing used naive CD4+ T cells from blood. In the paper's terms, the cell subset or site label means: true naive CD4+ T cells. The receptor set was obtained from a man aged 30 to 45 with type 1 diabetes.

The chain links TRBV27 to TRBJ2-3; TRBD1 matches 8 bases. V lost 6 bases to trimming and J lost 2 bases; unmatched junction nucleotides: 7. Germline CDR1 is MNHEY and CDR2 is SMNVEV (reference sequence). The CDR3 is 15 amino acids. The CDR3 region is CASSLQGVATDTQYF. The CDR3 coding sequence is TGTGCCAGCAGCCTACAGGGGGTGGCCACAGATACGCAGTATTTT.

As to this clone: At the DNA level, this CDR3 is encoded by other sequences in the same sample as well. The V and J genes are TRBV11-2 and TRBJ2-1; TRBD2 agrees at 12 bases. This CDR3 has 15 amino acids. Germline trimming cut 5 bases from V and 4 bases from J; bases unmatched to any gene: 3. The germline V gene encodes CDR1 SGHAT and CDR2 FQNNGV. CDR3 in DNA: TGTGCCAGCAGCAGCGGACTAGCGGGGTACAATGAGCAGTTCTTC. Residues: CASSSGLAGYNEQFF. The complete variable domain, with remaining parts taken from reference TRBV11-2 and TRBJ2-1, reads EAGVAQSPRYKIIEKRQSVAFWCNPISGHATLYWYQQILGQGPKLLIQFQNNGVVDDSQLPKDRFSAERLKGVDSTLKIQPAKLEDSAVYLCASSSGLAGYNEQFFGPGTRLTVL.

There are a few counts of this clone. The chain employs TRBV11-2 and TRBJ2-1; 10 bases fit TRBD2. The CDR3 covers 15 residues. Germline V lookup: CDR1 SGHAT, CDR2 FQNNGV. V lost 4 bases, J lost 7 bases, and 7 bases stayed unmatched. The DNA of the CDR3 is TGTGCCAGCAGCTCCCTAGCGGGAGTACGAAATGAGCAGTTCTTC. It is translated as CASSSLAGVRNEQFF.

The chain employs TRBV7-9 and TRBJ1-1, with unresolved D. V was cut by 5 bases and J by 4 bases, with 17 bases left in between. Germline CDR1 SEHNR, CDR2 FQNEAQ (reference sequence). The CDR3 contains 15 residues. The CDR3 region has the DNA TGTGCCAGCAGCGGAGGGAAAGGAAGAACCACTGAAGCTTTCTTT. Protein sequence: CASSGGKGRTTEAFF. Full variable domain (rest looked up from reference TRBV7-9 and TRBJ1-1): DTGVSQNPRHKITKRGQNVTFRCDPISEHNRLYWYRQTLGQGPEFLTYFQNEAQLEKSRLLSDRFSAERPKGSFSTLEIQRTEQGDSAMYLCASSGGKGRTTEAFFGQGTRLTVV.

This rearrangement joins TRBV9 to TRBJ1-2, with unresolved D. This CDR3 spans 13 amino acids. V shed 2 bases and J shed 2 bases, with 7 bases lying between them. The germline V gene has CDR1 SGDLS and CDR2 YYNGEE. CDR3 nucleotide sequence: TGTGCCAGCAGCGTGACGGAGAACTATGGCTACACCTTC. This translates into CASSVTENYGYTF.

The chain links TRBV5-1 to TRBJ1-2; 7 bases match TRBD1. With 4 bases clipped from V and 4 bases from J, the junction kept 10 bases outside the gene matches. CDR1 SGHRS and CDR2 YFSETQ come from the germline V gene. This CDR3 has 15 residues. CDR3 DNA: TGCGCCAGCAGCCTGGGACAGCCATCCGGCTATGGCTACACCTTC. Encoded protein: CASSLGQPSGYGYTF.

The sample holds a few counts of this clone. V and J are TRBV4-2 and TRBJ2-1; 9 positions agree with TRBD2. The V segment lost 2 bases and the J segment 7 bases; nucleotides outside the gene matches: 9. Germline CDR1 LGHNA, CDR2 YNFKEQ. The CDR3 totals 16 residues. The CDR3 loop reads CASSQTSGLNRNEQFF. The CDR3 bases are TGTGCCAGCAGCCAAACTAGCGGGCTTAACAGGAATGAGCAGTTCTTC.

This clone occurred a few times. The chain recombines TRBV6-1 with TRBJ2-5; 11 bases line up with TRBD2. V trimming: 7 bases; J trimming: 5 bases; junction bases outside the gene matches: 3. This CDR3 region has 13 residues. The germline V gene encodes CDR1 MNHNS and CDR2 SASEGT. CDR3 loop: CASTPSGRETQYF. CDR3 nucleotides: TGTGCCAGCACTCCTAGCGGGAGGGAGACCCAGTACTTC.

This chain uses TRBV12-5 with TRBJ1-1; D may be TRBD1 (6 bases). The germline V and J ends were trimmed by 7 bases and 0 bases, with 15 bases remaining between them. The germline CDR1 and CDR2 sequences are LGHNT and FRNRAP. The CDR3 loop spans 15 amino acids. This chain's CDR3 is CASASGQSMNTEAFF. CDR3 coding DNA: TGTGCTAGTGCCTCCGGACAGTCCATGAACACTGAAGCTTTCTTT. Together with reference TRBV12-5 and TRBJ1-1, the CDR3 gives the full variable domain: DARVTQTPRHKVTEMGQEVTMRCQPILGHNTVFWYRQTMMQGLELLAYFRNRAPLDDSGMPKDRFSAEMPDATLATLKIQPSEPRDSAVYFCASASGQSMNTEAFFGQGTRLTVV.

The V call is TRBV5-4, the J call TRBJ2-3; 11 nucleotides agree with TRBD1. The ends lost 4 bases at V and 2 bases at J; junction bases unmatched: 6. The CDR3 runs 16 residues. Germline values: CDR1 SGHNT, CDR2 YYREEE (reference sequence). The CDR3 here is CASSLRTGGPTDTQYF. In nucleotides, the CDR3 is TGTGCCAGCAGCCTAAGGACAGGGGGCCCCACAGATACGCAGTATTTT.

Only a few counts were recorded for this clone. The J gene is TRBJ1-2, the V gene TRBV19, with 8 bases matching TRBD1. V dropped 7 bases and J dropped 2; count of bases not matched to a gene: 3. The V gene's germline CDR1 is LNHDA and CDR2 SQIVND (reference sequence). The CDR3 covers 13 residues. CDR3 sequence: CASTRQGNYGYTF. The CDR3 region has the DNA TGTGCCAGTACTCGACAGGGGAACTATGGCTACACCTTC.

This clone has a handful of counts. The CDR3 reads CASSLTTGELFF. The DNA of the CDR3 is TGTGCCAGCAGCTTAACTACCGGGGAGCTGTTTTTT. The J gene is TRBJ2-2, the V gene TRBV7-9; D is uncertain. The CDR3 loop spans 12 amino acids. Trimming removed 2 bases from V and 5 bases from J, with 3 bases in between. Germline loops: CDR1 SEHNR, CDR2 FQNEAQ (reference sequence).

This clone turned up a few times. V gene TRBV2 combines with J gene TRBJ2-2; D ambiguous. V gave up 5 bases and J gave up 9 bases, with 16 bases separating them. Germline V CDR1 and CDR2: SNHLY, FYNNEI. The length of the CDR3 is 14 residues. The CDR3 spells CASSIYRSMRELFF. The CDR3 coding sequence is TGTGCCAGCAGTATATACCGGTCTATGAGGGAGCTGTTTTTT.

The rearrangement uses TRBV10-3 and TRBJ2-3; no definite D call. Trimming cost V 0 bases and J 2 bases, with 12 bases left between them. The CDR3 contains 16 residues. Per germline, CDR1 ENHRY and CDR2 SYGVKD. The CDR3 DNA is TGTGCCATCAGTGAGTCGAGAAGAGCCCTCACAGATACGCAGTATTTT. Its translation is CAISESRRALTDTQYF.

V gene TRBV6-6 combines with J gene TRBJ2-3, with D perhaps TRBD2 (6 bases). Germline lookup yields CDR1 MNHNY and CDR2 SVGAGI (reference sequence). Trimming took off 0 bases at V and 2 bases at J, with 12 bases between the two ends. The CDR3 loop spans 16 amino acids. CDR3 region: CASSYSGRGYTDTQYF. CDR3 DNA: TGTGCCAGCAGTTACTCGGGGCGGGGCTACACAGATACGCAGTATTTT.

This chain links TRBV25-1 with TRBJ2-7; 9 bases match TRBD1. Per germline, CDR1 MGHDK and CDR2 SYGVNS. This CDR3 is built from 15 residues. The V gene end was trimmed by 3 bases and the J gene end by 2 bases; junction bases not matched to a gene: 5. CDR3 protein: CASSDSRQGAYEQYF. The DNA for the CDR3 is TGTGCCAGCAGTGACTCGAGACAGGGGGCCTACGAGCAGTACTTC.